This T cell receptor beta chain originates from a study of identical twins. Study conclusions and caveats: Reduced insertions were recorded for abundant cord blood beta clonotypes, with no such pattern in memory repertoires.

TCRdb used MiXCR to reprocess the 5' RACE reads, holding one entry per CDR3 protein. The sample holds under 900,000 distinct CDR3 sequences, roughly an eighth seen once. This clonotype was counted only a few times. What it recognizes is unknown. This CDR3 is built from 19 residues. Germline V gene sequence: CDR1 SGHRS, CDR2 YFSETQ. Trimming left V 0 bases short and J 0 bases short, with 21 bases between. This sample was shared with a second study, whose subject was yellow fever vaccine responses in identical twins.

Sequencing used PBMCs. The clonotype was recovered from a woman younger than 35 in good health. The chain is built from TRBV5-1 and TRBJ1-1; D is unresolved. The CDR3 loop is CASSLANIRAGGMNTEAFF. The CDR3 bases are TGCGCCAGCAGCTTGGCCAACATAAGGGCAGGAGGGATGAACACTGAAGCTTTCTTT.